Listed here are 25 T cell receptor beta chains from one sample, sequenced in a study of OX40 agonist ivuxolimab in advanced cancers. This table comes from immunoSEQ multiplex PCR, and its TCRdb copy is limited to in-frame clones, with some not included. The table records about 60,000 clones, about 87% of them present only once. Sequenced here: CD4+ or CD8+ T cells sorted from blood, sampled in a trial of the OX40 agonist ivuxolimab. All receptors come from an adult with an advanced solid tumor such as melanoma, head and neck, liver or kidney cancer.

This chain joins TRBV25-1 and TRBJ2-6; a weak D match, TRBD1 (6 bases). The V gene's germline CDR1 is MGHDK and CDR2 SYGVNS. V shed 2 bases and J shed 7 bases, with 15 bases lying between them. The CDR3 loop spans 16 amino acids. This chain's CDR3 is CASSEGRGFGANVLTF. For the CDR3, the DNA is TGTGCCAGCAGTGAAGGCAGGGGTTTTGGAGCCAACGTCCTGACTTTC.

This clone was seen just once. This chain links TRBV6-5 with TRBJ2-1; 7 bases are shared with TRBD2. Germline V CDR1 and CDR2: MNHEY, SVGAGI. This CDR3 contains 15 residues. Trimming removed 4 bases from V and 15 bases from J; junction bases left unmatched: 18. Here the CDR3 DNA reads TGTGCCAGCAGTTCAACCGCCGCTAGCGGTACAATGATGTTCTTC. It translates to CASSSTAASGTMMFF.

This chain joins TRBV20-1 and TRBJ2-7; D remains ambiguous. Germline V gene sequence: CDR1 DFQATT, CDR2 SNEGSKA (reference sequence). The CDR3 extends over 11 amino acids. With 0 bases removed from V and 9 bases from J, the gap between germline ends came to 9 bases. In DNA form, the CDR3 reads TGCAGTGCTAGAGATACTCCGGGGCAGTACTTC. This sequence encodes CSARDTPGQYF.

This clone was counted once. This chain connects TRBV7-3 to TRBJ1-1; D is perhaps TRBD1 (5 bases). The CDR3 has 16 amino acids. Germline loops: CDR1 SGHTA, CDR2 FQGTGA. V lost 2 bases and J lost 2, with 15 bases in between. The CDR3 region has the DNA TGTGCCAGCAGCTTACAACCCCCCGGGACCAACACTGAAGCTTTCTTT. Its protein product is CASSLQPPGTNTEAFF.

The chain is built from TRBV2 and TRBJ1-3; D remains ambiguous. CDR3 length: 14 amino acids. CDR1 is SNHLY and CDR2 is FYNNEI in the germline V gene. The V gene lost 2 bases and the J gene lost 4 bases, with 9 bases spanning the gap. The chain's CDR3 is CASSETEAGNTIYF. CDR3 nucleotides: TGTGCCAGCAGTGAAACAGAGGCAGGAAACACCATATATTTT.

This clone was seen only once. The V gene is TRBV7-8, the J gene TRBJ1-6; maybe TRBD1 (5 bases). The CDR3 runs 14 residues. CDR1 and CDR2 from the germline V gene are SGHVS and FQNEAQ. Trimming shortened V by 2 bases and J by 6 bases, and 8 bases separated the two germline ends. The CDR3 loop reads CASSLQGPNSPLHF. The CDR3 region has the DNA TGTGCCAGCAGCTTACAGGGACCTAATTCACCCCTCCACTTT.

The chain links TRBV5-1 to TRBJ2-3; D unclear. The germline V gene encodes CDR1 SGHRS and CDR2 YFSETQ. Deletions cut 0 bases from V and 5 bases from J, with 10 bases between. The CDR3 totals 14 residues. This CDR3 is CASSLGLALDTQYF. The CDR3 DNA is TGCGCCAGCAGCTTGGGATTAGCTCTAGATACGCAGTATTTT.

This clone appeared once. The CDR3 here is CASSEIGGGMNTEAFF. In nucleotides, the CDR3 is TGTGCCAGCAGTGAAATTGGAGGGGGCATGAACACTGAAGCTTTCTTT. V and J are TRBV25-1 and TRBJ1-1; TRBD1 matches at 7 bases. The V gene end was trimmed by 2 bases and the J gene end by 0 bases; junction bases not matched to a gene: 6. CDR3 length: 16 amino acids. CDR1 and CDR2 from the germline V gene are MGHDK and SYGVNS.

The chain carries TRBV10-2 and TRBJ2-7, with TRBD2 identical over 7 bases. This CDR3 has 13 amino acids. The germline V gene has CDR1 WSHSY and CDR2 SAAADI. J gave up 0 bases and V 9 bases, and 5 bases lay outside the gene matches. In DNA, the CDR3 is TGCGCCAGTGGCGGGAGCCTCTCCTACGAGCAGTACTTC. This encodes CASGGSLSYEQYF.

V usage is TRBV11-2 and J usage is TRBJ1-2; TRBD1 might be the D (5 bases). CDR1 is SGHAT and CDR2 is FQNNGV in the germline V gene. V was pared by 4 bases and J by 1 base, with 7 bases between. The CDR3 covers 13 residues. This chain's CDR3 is CASSSQGNYGYTF. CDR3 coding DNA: TGTGCCAGCAGCTCCCAGGGTAACTATGGCTACACCTTC.

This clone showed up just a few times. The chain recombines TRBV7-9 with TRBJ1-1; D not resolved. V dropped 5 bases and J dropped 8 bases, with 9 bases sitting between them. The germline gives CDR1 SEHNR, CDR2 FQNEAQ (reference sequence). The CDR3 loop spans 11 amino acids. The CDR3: CASSQLVEAFF. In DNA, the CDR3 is TGTGCCAGCAGCCAACTGGTGGAAGCTTTCTTT.

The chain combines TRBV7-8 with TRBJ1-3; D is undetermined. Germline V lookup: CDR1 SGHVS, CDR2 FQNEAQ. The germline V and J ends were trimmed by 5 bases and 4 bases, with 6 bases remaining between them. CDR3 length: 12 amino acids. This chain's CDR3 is CASSETGNTIYF. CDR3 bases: TGTGCCAGCAGCGAGACGGGAAACACCATATATTTT.

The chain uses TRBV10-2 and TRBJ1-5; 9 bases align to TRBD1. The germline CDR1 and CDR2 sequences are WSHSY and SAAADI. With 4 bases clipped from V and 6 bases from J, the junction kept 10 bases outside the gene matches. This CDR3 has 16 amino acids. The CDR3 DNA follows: TGCGCCAGCAGTGGCCCCGGGACAGGGATCTCTCAGCCCCAGCATTTT. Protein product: CASSGPGTGISQPQHF.

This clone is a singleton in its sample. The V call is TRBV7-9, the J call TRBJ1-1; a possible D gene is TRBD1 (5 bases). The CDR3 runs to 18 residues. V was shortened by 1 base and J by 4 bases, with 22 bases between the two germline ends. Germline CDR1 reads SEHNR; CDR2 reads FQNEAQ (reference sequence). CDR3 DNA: TGTGCCAGCAGCTTAGAAATCGGGACCACTCGGGGCCTCACTGAAGCTTTCTTT. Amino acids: CASSLEIGTTRGLTEAFF.

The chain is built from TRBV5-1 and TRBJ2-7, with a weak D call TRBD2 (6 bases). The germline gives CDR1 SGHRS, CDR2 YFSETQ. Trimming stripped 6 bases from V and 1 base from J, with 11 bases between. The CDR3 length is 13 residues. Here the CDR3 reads CASTRELSYEQYF. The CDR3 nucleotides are TGCGCCAGCACCCGGGAGCTGTCCTACGAGCAGTACTTC.

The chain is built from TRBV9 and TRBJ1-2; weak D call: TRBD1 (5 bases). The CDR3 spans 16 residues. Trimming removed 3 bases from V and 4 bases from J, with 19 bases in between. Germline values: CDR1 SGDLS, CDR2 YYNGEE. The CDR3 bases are TGTGCCAGCAGCGAGCGGGGGGACCGGACGGGCTATGGCTACACCTTC. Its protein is CASSERGDRTGYGYTF.

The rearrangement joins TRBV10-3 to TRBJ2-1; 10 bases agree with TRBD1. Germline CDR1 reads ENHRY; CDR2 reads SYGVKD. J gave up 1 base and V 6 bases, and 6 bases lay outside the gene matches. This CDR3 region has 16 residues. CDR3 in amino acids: CAISRPGQGSYNEQFF. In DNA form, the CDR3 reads TGTGCCATCAGCAGACCGGGACAGGGGTCCTACAATGAGCAGTTCTTC.

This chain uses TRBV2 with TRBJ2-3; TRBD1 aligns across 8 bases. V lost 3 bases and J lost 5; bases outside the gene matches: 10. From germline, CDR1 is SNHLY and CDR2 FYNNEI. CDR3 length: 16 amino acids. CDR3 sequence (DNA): TGTGCCAGCAGTGATTTTCAGGGGGCGGCGCGAGATACGCAGTATTTT. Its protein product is CASSDFQGAARDTQYF.

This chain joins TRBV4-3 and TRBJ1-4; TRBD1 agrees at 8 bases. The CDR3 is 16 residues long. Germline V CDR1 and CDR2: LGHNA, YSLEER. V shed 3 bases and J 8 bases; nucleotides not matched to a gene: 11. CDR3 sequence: CASSHEIGTGREKLFF. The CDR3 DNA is TGCGCCAGCAGCCACGAAATCGGGACAGGTCGGGAAAAACTGTTTTTT.

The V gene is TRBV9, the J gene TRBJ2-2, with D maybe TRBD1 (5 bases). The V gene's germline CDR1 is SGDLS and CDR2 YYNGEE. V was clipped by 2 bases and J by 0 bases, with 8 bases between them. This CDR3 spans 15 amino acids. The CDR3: CASSVRQSNTGELFF. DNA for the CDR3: TGTGCCAGCAGCGTTCGACAGTCGAACACCGGGGAGCTGTTTTTT.

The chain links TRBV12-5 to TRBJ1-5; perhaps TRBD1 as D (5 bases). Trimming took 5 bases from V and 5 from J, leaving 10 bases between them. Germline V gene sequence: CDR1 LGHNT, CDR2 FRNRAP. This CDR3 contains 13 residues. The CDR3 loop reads CASGLGGDQPQHF. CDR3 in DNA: TGTGCTAGTGGTCTCGGGGGGGATCAGCCCCAGCATTTT. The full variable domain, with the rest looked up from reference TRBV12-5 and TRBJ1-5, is DARVTQTPRHKVTEMGQEVTMRCQPILGHNTVFWYRQTMMQGLELLAYFRNRAPLDDSGMPKDRFSAEMPDATLATLKIQPSEPRDSAVYFCASGLGGDQPQHFGDGTRLSIL.

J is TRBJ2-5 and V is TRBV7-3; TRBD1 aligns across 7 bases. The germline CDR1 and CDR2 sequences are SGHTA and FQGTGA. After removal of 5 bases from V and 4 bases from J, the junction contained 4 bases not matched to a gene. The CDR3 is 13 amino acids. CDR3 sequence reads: CASSETGLETQYF. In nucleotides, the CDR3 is TGTGCCAGCAGCGAGACAGGGTTAGAGACCCAGTACTTC.

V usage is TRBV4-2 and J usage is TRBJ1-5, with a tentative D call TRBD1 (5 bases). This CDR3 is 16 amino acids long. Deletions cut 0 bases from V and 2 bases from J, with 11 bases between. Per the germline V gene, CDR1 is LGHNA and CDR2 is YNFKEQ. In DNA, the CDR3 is TGTGCCAGCAGCCAAGATAGAGGGACGGGCAATCAGCCCCAGCATTTT. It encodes CASSQDRGTGNQPQHF.

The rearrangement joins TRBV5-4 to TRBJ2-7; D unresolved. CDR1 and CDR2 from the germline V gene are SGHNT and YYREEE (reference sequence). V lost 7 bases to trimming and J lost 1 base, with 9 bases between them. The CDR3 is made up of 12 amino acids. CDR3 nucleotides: TGTGCCAGCTCGGTCTTATCCTACGAGCAGTACTTC. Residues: CASSVLSYEQYF.

The DNA for the CDR3 is TGTGCCACCAGCTTAGCGGGCTTAGAGACCCAGTACTTC. As protein: CATSLAGLETQYF. The chain has TRBV15 and TRBJ2-5; TRBD2 matches at 7 bases. The CDR3 length is 13 residues. The V and J ends lost 5 bases and 4 bases, in that order; junction bases with no gene match: 4. Germline V lookup: CDR1 LNHNV, CDR2 YYDKDF (reference sequence).